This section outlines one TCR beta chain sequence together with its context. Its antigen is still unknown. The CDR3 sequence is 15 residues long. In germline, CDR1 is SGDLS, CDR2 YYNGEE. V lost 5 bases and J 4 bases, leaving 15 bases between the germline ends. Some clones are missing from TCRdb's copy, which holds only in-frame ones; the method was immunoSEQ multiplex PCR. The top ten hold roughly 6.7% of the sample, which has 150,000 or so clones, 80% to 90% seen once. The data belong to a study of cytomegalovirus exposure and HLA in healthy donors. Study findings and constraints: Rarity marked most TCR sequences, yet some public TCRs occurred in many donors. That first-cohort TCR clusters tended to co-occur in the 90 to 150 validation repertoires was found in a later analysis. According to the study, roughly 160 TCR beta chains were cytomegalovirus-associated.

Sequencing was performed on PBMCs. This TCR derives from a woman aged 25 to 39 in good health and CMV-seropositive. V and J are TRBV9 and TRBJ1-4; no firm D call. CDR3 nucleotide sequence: TGTGCCAGCAGAGGAGGTTCTGGCCATAATGAAAAACTGTTTTTT. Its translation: CASRGGSGHNEKLFF.